This section outlines one TCR beta chain sequence together with its context. The target of this receptor is not known. The record has no base qualities; no much larger clone is one base away. The sample's time point, from its label and the paper: about 28 days (+/-7) after the second vaccine dose. Because spike-specific TCR depth and breadth did not differ between the two schedules, AZD1222 recipients who got a second dose at roughly 4 weeks were pooled with those who got a second dose at roughly 12 weeks. Vaccinee samples came from UK trials COV001 and COV002, including a single-blind randomized controlled phase 2/3 trial of AZD1222 (ChAdOx1 nCoV-19) in healthy adults. For TCRbeta chain sequencing, PBMC samples from trial participants were taken at day 0 and at day 28 after the second dose. The CDR3 regions of human TCRbeta chains were analyzed by immunosequencing. From the authors' description of their analysis: TCRs in the repertoires were matched against a reference library of SARS-CoV-2-specific TCRs that had been generated with the MIRA antigen-specificity platform. Breadth meant the fraction of unique TCRs that were SARS-CoV-2-associated, whereas depth meant the fraction of total T cells that were SARS-CoV-2-associated. Using the MIRA data, each spike-specific TCR was assigned both to the spike region to which the TCR was reactive and to a CD4 or CD8 class. Log10-transformed breadth and depth values were compared by one-way ANOVA with Sidak's multiple comparisons tests. TCRdb retrieved this table from immuneACCESS and kept in-frame rearrangements only. Not all clones are present; in checked studies, unresolved V genes account for under half, and no reason is known for the remainder. That table supplies the V and J calls and clone size; D and trimming were determined from the DNA. Present in this sample are under 70,000 clones, over 70% of which were seen just once. Roughly 5.2% of the sample is held by the ten biggest clonotypes.

From a lookup of the germline V gene, CDR1 and CDR2 are SGHDN and FVKESK. The trim is 0 bases for V and 5 bases for J, with a gap of 10 bases between the germline ends. The CDR3 spans 14 residues, from the cysteine through the phenylalanine. Just CDR3 DNA is preserved here, 42 bases in frame from base 1. The sample originates from a study of T cell responses to AZD1222 COVID-19 vaccine listed by TCRdb under 2021. Concerning the study at large: TCR sequencing was performed for more than 230 trial participants, of whom roughly 200 were given two doses of AZD1222 and around 25 were given two doses of MenACWY control vaccine. Enrollment into the trials was organized by age into subgroups of 18-55, 56-69 and 70-plus years, and those subgroups contained roughly 140, 27 and 60 TCR-sequenced participants, respectively. Overall results and qualifications from the work: Vaccine-associated CD4 TCRs spanned the whole spike protein, with dominant responses in regions 160-218 and 743-854. Most participants were white British and females outnumbered males, and the authors suggested that clonal diversity may have been underestimated. Only a handful of AZD1222 recipients were SARS-CoV-2 seropositive at baseline, limiting conclusions about previously exposed vaccinees. In the small 56-69-year group, the increase in depth fell short of significance, most likely because of low power. Reportedly, almost half of the unique spike-specific TCRs recognized epitopes lying outside the regions that are mutated in the B.1.351 and B.1.1.7 variants. Because no day 14 peak-response samples were available, repertoires were characterized only after the peak T cell response. After two AZD1222 doses, both the breadth and the depth of spike-specific TCRs were significantly higher than at day 0 and than in MenACWY recipients.

The receptor comes from an adult who received the AZD1222 COVID-19 vaccine. The starting material was peripheral blood, obtained 28 days after the second AZD1222 dose. Recombination joined TRBV14 with TRBJ2-5, with no reliable assignment of the D segment. The DNA is TGTGCCAGCAGCCAAGACTTAGGTCGGGAGACCCAGTACTTC. Its translation is CASSQDLGRETQYF.